The subject of this entry is one T cell receptor (beta chain). The germline gives CDR1 MNHEY, CDR2 SVGEGT. The CDR3 runs 18 residues. The entry originates in a study of monozygotic twins with inflammatory bowel disease. Template switching was used to attach UMIs, which incorporated a 6-nucleotide sample barcode. Using the 5' RACE reads, TCRdb records one entry per CDR3 protein without DNA. The listing contains about 150,000 distinct CDR3 sequences. The receptor comes from a human donor with ulcerative colitis or Crohn's disease, or a healthy co-twin of an affected twin (not recorded which). What was sequenced was blood. V usage is TRBV6-2 or TRBV6-3 and J usage is TRBJ2-1; with no DNA, the TCRdb D assignment of TRBD2 cannot be verified. This CDR3 reads CASSYSFGGRGSYNEQFF.